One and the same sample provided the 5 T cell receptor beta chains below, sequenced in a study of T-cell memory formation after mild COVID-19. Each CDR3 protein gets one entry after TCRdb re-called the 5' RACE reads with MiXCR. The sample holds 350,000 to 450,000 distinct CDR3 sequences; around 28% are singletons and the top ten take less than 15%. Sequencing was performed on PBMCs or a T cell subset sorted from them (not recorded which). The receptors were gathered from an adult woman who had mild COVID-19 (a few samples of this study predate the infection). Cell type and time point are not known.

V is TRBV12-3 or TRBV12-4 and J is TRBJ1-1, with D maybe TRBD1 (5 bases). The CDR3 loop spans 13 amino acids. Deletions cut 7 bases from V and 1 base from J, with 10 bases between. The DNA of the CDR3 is TGTGCCAGCACCTCAGACAGGAACACTGAAGCTTTCTTT. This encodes CASTSDRNTEAFF.

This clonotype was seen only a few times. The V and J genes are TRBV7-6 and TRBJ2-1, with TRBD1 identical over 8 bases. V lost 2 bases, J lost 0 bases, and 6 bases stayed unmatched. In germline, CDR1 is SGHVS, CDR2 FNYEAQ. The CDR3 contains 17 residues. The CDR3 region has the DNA TGTGCCAGCAGCTTATTGGACAGGGCGAGCTCCTACAATGAGCAGTTCTTC. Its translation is CASSLLDRASSYNEQFF.

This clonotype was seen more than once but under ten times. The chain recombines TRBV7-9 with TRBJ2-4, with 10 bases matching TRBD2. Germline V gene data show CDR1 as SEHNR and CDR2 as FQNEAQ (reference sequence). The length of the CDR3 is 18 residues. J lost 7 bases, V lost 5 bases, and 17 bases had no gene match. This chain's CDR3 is CASSPGWEAGGPRNIQYF. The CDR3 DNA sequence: TGTGCCAGCAGCCCCGGTTGGGAAGCGGGAGGGCCTCGGAACATTCAGTACTTC.

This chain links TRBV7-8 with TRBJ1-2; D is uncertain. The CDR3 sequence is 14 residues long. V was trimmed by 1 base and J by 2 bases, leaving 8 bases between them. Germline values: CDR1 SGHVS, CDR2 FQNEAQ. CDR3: CASSLGDWNYGYTF. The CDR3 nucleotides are TGTGCCAGCAGCTTAGGTGACTGGAACTATGGCTACACCTTC.

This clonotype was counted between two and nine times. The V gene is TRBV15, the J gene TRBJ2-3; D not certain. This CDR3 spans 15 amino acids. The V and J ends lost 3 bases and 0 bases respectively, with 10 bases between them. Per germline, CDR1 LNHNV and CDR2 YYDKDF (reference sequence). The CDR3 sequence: CATSRGSSSTDTQYF. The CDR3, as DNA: TGTGCCACCAGCAGGGGCTCTTCTAGCACAGATACGCAGTATTTT.